The 30 T cell receptor beta chains in this list originate from one sample, sequenced in a study of control samples from healthy donors and cancer patients. Sequencing was performed with immunoSEQ multiplex PCR; in TCRdb, only in-frame clones are kept and a portion is missing. The table includes around 170,000 clones, around 90% detected once. Sequenced: blood. These TCRs come from a woman aged 30 to 39 in good health.

The J gene is TRBJ1-5, the V gene TRBV28, with D possibly TRBD1 on 6 matching bases. CDR3 length equals 13 residues. Germline CDR1 and CDR2: MDHEN and SYDVKM. V lost 8 bases, J lost 7 bases, and 15 bases lay in between. The DNA of the CDR3 is TGTGCCAGCGACACAGGGAGGTTGCAGCCCCAGCATTTT. Translation: CASDTGRLQPQHF. Looking up the rest from reference TRBV28 and TRBJ1-5 gives the full variable domain: DVKVTQSSRYLVKRTGEKVFLECVQDMDHENMFWYRQDPGLGLRLIYFSYDVKMKEKGDIPEGYSVSREKKERFSLILESASTNQTSMYLCASDTGRLQPQHFGDGTRLSIL.

The V gene is TRBV30, the J gene TRBJ1-1; D uncertain. Trimming cost V 3 bases and J 3 bases, with 5 bases left between them. Germline V gives CDR1 GTSNPN, CDR2 SVGIG (reference sequence). The CDR3 is 11 amino acids. Here the CDR3 DNA reads TGTGCCTGGAGACAATACACTGAAGCTTTCTTT. It specifies CAWRQYTEAFF.

The chain has TRBV24-1 and TRBJ2-5; 8 nucleotides align to TRBD1. The CDR3 sequence is 15 residues long. The ends lost 6 bases at V and 5 bases at J; junction bases unmatched: 10. Germline CDR1 and CDR2: KGHDR and SFDVKD. The CDR3 DNA reads as TGTGCCACCAGTCCCGAGGACAGGGTTGGGGAGACCCAGTACTTC. Protein: CATSPEDRVGETQYF.

This clone was counted a single time. The chain recombines TRBV7-9 with TRBJ1-2, with D perhaps TRBD1 (5 bases). Looked up from germline, CDR1 is SEHNR and CDR2 is FQNEAQ (reference sequence). Trimming removed 5 bases from V and 7 bases from J, with 17 bases in between. The CDR3 runs 14 residues. The CDR3 DNA reads as TGTGCCAGCAGCCTTACGGGGGGAGATCCTGGCTACACCTTC. Protein product: CASSLTGGDPGYTF.

The chain uses TRBV5-1 and TRBJ2-1, with no clear D. Germline CDR1 is SGHRS and CDR2 is YFSETQ. Trimming cost V 0 bases and J 4 bases, with 5 bases left between them. CDR3 size: 13 residues. This CDR3 is CASSLARYNEQFF. DNA of the CDR3: TGCGCCAGCAGCTTGGCTCGTTACAATGAGCAGTTCTTC.

The chain joins TRBV7-9 to TRBJ1-2; D perhaps matches TRBD1 (5 bases). V lost 5 bases to trimming and J lost 4 bases, with 8 bases between them. From germline, CDR1 is SEHNR and CDR2 FQNEAQ (reference sequence). This CDR3 spans 12 amino acids. CDR3 coding DNA: TGTGCCAGCAGCCCCGACAGCTATGGCTACACCTTC. This encodes CASSPDSYGYTF.

The chain joins TRBV7-8 to TRBJ2-3; the match to TRBD1 covers 7 bases. Trimming took 1 base from V and 2 from J; bases not matched to a gene: 6. Looked up from germline, CDR1 is SGHVS and CDR2 is FQNEAQ. This CDR3 has 16 residues. DNA of the CDR3: TGTGCCAGCAGCTTAGGGGTAGGGGGCCCCACAGATACGCAGTATTTT. As protein: CASSLGVGGPTDTQYF.

This chain uses TRBV28 with TRBJ2-2; D ambiguous. In germline, CDR1 is MDHEN, CDR2 SYDVKM. The germline V and J ends were trimmed by 5 bases and 9 bases, with 16 bases remaining between them. This CDR3 has 14 residues. CDR3 bases: TGTGCCAGCAGTCCCTTCTCCAGACACCGGGAGCTGTTTTTT. It codes for CASSPFSRHRELFF.

This CDR3 is CASSLATGAEGKLFF. The CDR3 region has the DNA TGCGCCAGCAGCTTGGCGACAGGGGCCGAAGGAAAACTGTTTTTT. The gene calls are TRBV5-1 and TRBJ1-4; 8 bases align to TRBD1. Germline CDR1 SGHRS, CDR2 YFSETQ. V was clipped by 0 bases and J by 10 bases; unmatched bases: 8. The CDR3 has 15 amino acids.

This clone has only a few counts. The chain combines TRBV5-1 with TRBJ2-5; TRBD2 agrees at 11 bases. J was trimmed by 4 bases and V by 0 bases; bases with no gene match: 5. This CDR3 contains 16 residues. Looked up from germline, CDR1 is SGHRS and CDR2 is YFSETQ. The CDR3 DNA is TGCGCCAGCAGCTTGGCCTATAGCGGGAGGGGAGAGACCCAGTACTTC. Amino acids: CASSLAYSGRGETQYF.

This chain links TRBV7-2 with TRBJ2-5; maybe TRBD2 (5 bases). CDR3 length: 13 residues. V was trimmed by 3 bases and J by 4 bases, leaving 9 bases between them. Germline assignment: CDR1 SGHTA and CDR2 FQGNSA. The CDR3 DNA reads as TGTGCCAGCAGCTTTAGCGCGCCAGAGACCCAGTACTTC. Translating it yields CASSFSAPETQYF. Drawing the rest from reference TRBV7-2 and TRBJ2-5, the complete variable domain is GAGVSQSPSNKVTEKGKDVELRCDPISGHTALYWYRQSLGQGLEFLIYFQGNSAPDKSGLPSDRFSAERTGGSVSTLTIQRTQQEDSAVYLCASSFSAPETQYFGPGTRLLVL.

This clone was counted once. This chain joins TRBV6-2 or TRBV6-3 and TRBJ2-3; D is unresolved. V was trimmed by 5 bases and J by 3 bases, leaving 9 bases between them. CDR3 length: 13 amino acids. Germline V gene lookup returns CDR1 MNHEY and CDR2 SVGEGT. In DNA, the CDR3 is TGTGCCAGCAGTCAGCGAGAGACAGATACGCAGTATTTT. Translation gives CASSQRETDTQYF.

The chain couples TRBV7-2 to TRBJ1-1; a possible D gene is TRBD1 (6 bases). The CDR3 is 15 residues long. Per germline, CDR1 SGHTA and CDR2 FQGNSA. Deletions cut 2 bases from V and 3 bases from J, with 13 bases between. The CDR3 protein is CASSLRGIRDTEAFF. The CDR3 DNA reads as TGTGCCAGCAGCTTAAGGGGGATTCGGGACACTGAAGCTTTCTTT. Looking up the rest from reference TRBV7-2 and TRBJ1-1 gives the full variable domain: GAGVSQSPSNKVTEKGKDVELRCDPISGHTALYWYRQSLGQGLEFLIYFQGNSAPDKSGLPSDRFSAERTGGSVSTLTIQRTQQEDSAVYLCASSLRGIRDTEAFFGQGTRLTVV.

The chain carries TRBV9 and TRBJ1-2; D remains ambiguous. The CDR3 is 15 residues long. Germline CDR1 and CDR2: SGDLS and YYNGEE. V gave up 0 bases and J gave up 8 bases, with 17 bases separating them. The CDR3 protein is CASSVGRVSGGGYTF. CDR3 DNA sequence: TGTGCCAGCAGCGTAGGCCGGGTTTCAGGAGGGGGCTACACCTTC.

The chain has TRBV11-2 and TRBJ2-1; 8 bases line up with TRBD2. The trim removed 5 bases at V and 9 bases at J, leaving 9 bases unmatched. Germline loops: CDR1 SGHAT, CDR2 FQNNGV. CDR3 length equals 14 residues. The CDR3 loop is CASSPGTRPGEQFF. The CDR3 bases are TGTGCCAGCAGCCCAGGGACTAGGCCGGGTGAGCAGTTCTTC.

This clone showed up just once. DNA of the CDR3: TGTGCCAGCCGGACCGAGGACGACTCCACGGTGAACACTGAAGCTTTCTTT. It yields the protein CASRTEDDSTVNTEAFF. This chain joins TRBV28 and TRBJ1-1, with no clear D. CDR1 and CDR2 from the germline V gene are MDHEN and SYDVKM. V lost 8 bases to trimming and J lost 0 bases, with 22 bases between them. This CDR3 is 17 amino acids long.

The V gene is TRBV19, the J gene TRBJ1-2; a weak D match, TRBD1 (6 bases). Looked up from germline, CDR1 is LNHDA and CDR2 is SQIVND (reference sequence). The CDR3 covers 14 residues. V gave up 6 bases and J gave up 0 bases, with 11 bases separating them. CDR3 DNA: TGTGCCAGTAGCCTTCAGGGGCCTAACTATGGCTACACCTTC. This gives the protein CASSLQGPNYGYTF.

The chain combines TRBV3-1 (or the pseudogene TRBV3-2) with TRBJ1-1; D may be TRBD1 (5 bases). The CDR3 totals 15 residues. Trimming removed 0 bases from V and 0 bases from J, with 8 bases in between. Per germline, CDR1 LGHDT and CDR2 YNNKEL (reference sequence). CDR3 in DNA: TGTGCCAGCAGCCAAGAGGTGGACATGAACACTGAAGCTTTCTTT. Amino acid sequence: CASSQEVDMNTEAFF.

The CDR3, as DNA: TGTGCCAGCAGCTTATCTAGCGGGTCCTACGAGCAGTACTTC. Translating gives CASSLSSGSYEQYF. The chain couples TRBV7-6 to TRBJ2-7; 8 bases are a match to TRBD2. Germline CDR1 reads SGHVS; CDR2 reads FNYEAQ. CDR3 length: 14 amino acids. V gave up 2 bases and J gave up 1 base; unmatched junction bases: 1.

V gene TRBV19 combines with J gene TRBJ2-7; maybe TRBD2 (5 bases). Germline V CDR1 and CDR2: LNHDA, SQIVND (reference sequence). CDR3 size: 11 residues. With 6 bases removed from V and 6 bases from J, the gap between germline ends came to 9 bases. The CDR3 loop is CASRTEGEQYF. The CDR3, as DNA: TGTGCCAGTAGGACTGAGGGCGAGCAGTACTTC.

This chain links TRBV28 with TRBJ2-7; a weak D match, TRBD2 (5 bases). Germline CDR1 and CDR2: MDHEN and SYDVKM. Deletions cut 5 bases from V and 1 base from J, with 15 bases between. CDR3 length equals 15 residues. For the CDR3, the DNA is TGTGCCAGCAGTCCCCGGGGTAAAGGTTCCTACGAGCAGTACTTC. This sequence encodes CASSPRGKGSYEQYF.

The genes are TRBV7-9 and TRBJ2-7; TRBD2 matches 8 bases. The CDR3 runs to 12 residues. With 11 bases clipped from V and 3 bases from J, the junction kept 6 bases outside the gene matches. The germline gives CDR1 SEHNR, CDR2 FQNEAQ (reference sequence). The CDR3 region is CAGTSQNYEQYF. The DNA for the CDR3 is TGTGCCGGGACTAGTCAGAACTACGAGCAGTACTTC.

The V call is TRBV5-4, the J call TRBJ2-7; 9 nucleotides line up with TRBD2. Trimming at V came to 5 bases and at J to 4 bases, leaving 7 bases not matched to a gene. This CDR3 is built from 14 residues. CDR1 and CDR2 (germline): SGHNT, YYREEE (reference sequence). The CDR3 sequence is CASSPREGRYEQYF. In nucleotides, the CDR3 is TGTGCCAGCAGTCCGCGGGAGGGCCGGTACGAGCAGTACTTC.

This chain uses TRBV7-2 with TRBJ2-1, with 8 positions matching TRBD1. With 6 bases clipped from V and 3 bases from J, the junction kept 7 bases outside the gene matches. CDR3 length: 15 residues. CDR1 and CDR2 from the germline V gene are SGHTA and FQGNSA. The CDR3 DNA sequence: TGTGCCAGCAGATCCGCCGGGACAGGCTACAATGAGCAGTTCTTC. This codes for CASRSAGTGYNEQFF.

V usage is TRBV28 and J usage is TRBJ2-3, with no clear D. V was clipped by 1 base and J by 2 bases, with 16 bases between them. CDR3 length: 17 residues. Looked up from germline, CDR1 is MDHEN and CDR2 is SYDVKM. The CDR3 nucleotides read TGTGCCAGCAGTTTATCCGGGTGGATTAACTTCACAGATACGCAGTATTTT. Its translation: CASSLSGWINFTDTQYF.

The CDR3 loop is CAWSSKGPGELFF. CDR3 in DNA: TGTGCCTGGAGTAGCAAGGGTCCCGGGGAGCTGTTTTTT. The chain employs TRBV30 and TRBJ2-2; D remains unclear. V lost 2 bases and J lost 6, with 10 bases in between. This CDR3 is 13 amino acids long. Germline-derived CDR1 and CDR2 are GTSNPN and SVGIG (reference sequence).

The genes are TRBV28 and TRBJ2-2, with D perhaps TRBD1 (6 bases). The length of the CDR3 is 15 residues. Germline assignment: CDR1 MDHEN and CDR2 SYDVKM. V gave up 6 bases and J gave up 2 bases, with 13 bases separating them. The CDR3 is CASRMGTLNTGELFF. For the CDR3, the DNA is TGTGCCAGCAGAATGGGGACACTCAACACCGGGGAGCTGTTTTTT.

This chain joins TRBV11-2 and TRBJ2-7; 9 bases are shared with TRBD2. Germline-derived CDR1 and CDR2 are SGHAT and FQNNGV. Losses at the gene ends were 6 bases for V and 2 bases for J; bases not matched to a gene: 5. The length of the CDR3 is 14 residues. CDR3 residues: CASRLLAGPYEQYF. DNA for the CDR3: TGTGCCAGCAGATTACTAGCGGGCCCCTACGAGCAGTACTTC.

The V and J genes are TRBV2 and TRBJ2-7; a possible D gene is TRBD2 (6 bases). The CDR3 length is 14 residues. Germline CDR1 and CDR2: SNHLY and FYNNEI. V lost 2 bases, J lost 6 bases, and 14 bases lay in between. For the CDR3, the DNA is TGTGCCAGCAGTGAAAACCGGGAGTGGGGCGAGCAGTACTTC. This translates into CASSENREWGEQYF.

The chain has TRBV24-1 and TRBJ2-1; 16 bases are a match to TRBD2. Germline values: CDR1 KGHDR, CDR2 SFDVKD. Trimming cost V 7 bases and J 9 bases; bases outside gene matches: 2. CDR3 length: 14 residues. As DNA, the CDR3 is TGTGCCACCAGGGGACTAGCGGGAGGGGTTGAGCAGTTCTTC. As protein: CATRGLAGGVEQFF.